The 5 T cell receptor beta chains reported below all come from one sample, sequenced in a study of T cells in Graves' hyperthyroidism and ophthalmopathy. TCR beta CDR3 regions were amplified from RNA. An initial round of RT-PCR targeting the TCR CDR3 relied on the HTBI primer set. Each CDR3 protein gets one entry after TCRdb re-called the multiplex PCR reads with MiXCR. This sample has approximately 690,000 distinct CDR3 sequences, with around 21% found just once. The sample was blood. All receptors derive from a man between 25 and 39 years old with Graves' ophthalmopathy.

This clonotype was found a few times. This sequence joins TRBV27 and TRBJ2-3; D may match TRBD1 or TRBD2 (5 bases each). V dropped 5 bases and J dropped 0 bases, with 18 bases sitting between them. CDR1 and CDR2 from the germline V gene are MNHEY and SMNVEV (reference sequence). CDR3 length: 17 residues. CDR3 coding DNA: TGTGCCAGCAGTCCCCGAGGGGCGGCGCCGAGCACAGATACGCAGTATTTT. Its protein product is CASSPRGAAPSTDTQYF.

CDR3 protein: CASTKLAGNTGELFF. Here the CDR3 DNA reads TGTGCCAGTACCAAGTTAGCGGGAAACACCGGGGAGCTGTTTTTT. V usage is TRBV19 and J usage is TRBJ2-2, with 8 bases that match TRBD2. J gave up 2 bases and V 7 bases, and 6 bases lay outside the gene matches. Germline-derived CDR1 and CDR2 are LNHDA and SQIVND (reference sequence). CDR3 length equals 15 residues. Complete variable domain (other parts from reference TRBV19 and TRBJ2-2): DGGITQSPKYLFRKEGQNVTLSCEQNLNHDAMYWYRQDPGQGLRLIYYSQIVNDFQKGDIAEGYSVSREKKESFPLTVTSAQKNPTAFYLCASTKLAGNTGELFFGEGSRLTVL.

This chain uses TRBV28 with TRBJ1-5; a weak D match, TRBD1 (5 bases). The ends were cut back, 1 base at V and 9 bases at J, with 19 bases in the middle. The germline CDR1 and CDR2 sequences are MDHEN and SYDVKM. This CDR3 has 16 residues. CDR3 amino acids: CASSLSSGTGTRPQHF. Written as DNA, the CDR3 is TGTGCCAGCAGTTTATCCTCCGGGACCGGGACCCGGCCCCAGCATTTT.

This chain uses TRBV28 with TRBJ1-2; D gene unclear. V was clipped by 5 bases and J by 3 bases, with 13 bases between them. Germline V lookup: CDR1 MDHEN, CDR2 SYDVKM. The CDR3 contains 14 residues. Here the CDR3 DNA reads TGTGCCAGCAGTCCTCGGCGGAGGGACTATGGCTACACCTTC. Translating it yields CASSPRRRDYGYTF.

On this clonotype itself: An end of the junction does not agree with germline; a read error may underlie this. V and J are TRBV11-2 and TRBJ2-7; D is unclear. CDR1 is SGHAT and CDR2 is FQNNGV in the germline V gene. The CDR3 contains 14 residues. CDR3 nucleotides: TGTGCCAGCAGCCTCGACCGGTCCTCCTACGAGCGGTACTTC. It translates to CASSLDRSSYERYF.